These T cell receptor beta chains were read from a single sample in a study of T cell responses to AZD1222 COVID-19 vaccine. Profiling relied on immunoSEQ multiplex PCR, and the TCRdb table lists in-frame clones only, not all of them. The data contain some 180,000 clones, around 90% of them singletons. Source: peripheral blood, taken 28 days after the second dose of the MenACWY control vaccine. The receptors shown here come from an adult who received the MenACWY meningococcal vaccine as a control. The CDR3 runs from the conserved cysteine through the conserved F or W. The D gene is left open where the match is weak. The size of a clone is reported for some rows only, either as once, few or many, or as a class for expanded clones.

TRBV7-2	TRBJ1-5	TRBD1	.	17	CASSTPPGQGADQPQHF	TGTGCCAGCAGCACCCCCCCCGGGCAGGGGGCTGATCAGCCCCAGCATTTT
TRBV7-8	TRBJ1-3	.	.	15	CASSQSAGSGNTIYF	TGTGCCAGCAGCCAGTCTGCGGGCTCTGGAAACACCATATATTTT
TRBV6-5	TRBJ2-7	.	.	14	CASSLRRAEDEQYF	TGTGCCAGCAGTCTACGGAGGGCCGAGGACGAGCAGTACTTC
TRBV5-5	TRBJ2-7	TRBD1	.	16	CASSLAHVQGVYEQYF	TGTGCCAGCAGCTTAGCCCACGTACAGGGGGTCTACGAGCAGTACTTC
TRBV24-1	TRBJ1-1	TRBD1	.	13	CATSDLMGQETFF	TGTGCCACCAGTGACCTGATGGGACAGGAGACTTTCTTT
TRBV3-1/TRBV3-2	TRBJ1-4	.	.	14	CASSPKSIHEKLFF	TGTGCCAGCAGCCCCAAGTCTATCCATGAAAAACTGTTTTTT
TRBV24-1	TRBJ1-5	.	.	17	CATSDSTGQYSNQPQHF	TGTGCCACCAGTGACTCGACCGGACAGTATAGCAATCAGCCCCAGCATTTT
TRBV15	TRBJ1-2	TRBD1	few	14	CATSPGQGGYGYTF	TGTGCCACCAGCCCCGGACAGGGTGGCTATGGCTACACCTTC
TRBV27	TRBJ1-3	.	.	16	CASSAGSLHPGNTIYF	TGTGCCAGCAGTGCCGGGAGCCTGCACCCTGGAAACACCATATATTTT
TRBV5-1	TRBJ2-2	.	.	15	CASSLGAGNTGELFF	TGCGCCAGCAGCTTGGGCGCAGGCAACACCGGGGAGCTGTTTTTT
TRBV19	TRBJ2-4	TRBD1	.	16	CASRRGTEVAKNIQYF	TGTGCCAGTAGGAGAGGGACAGAAGTAGCCAAAAACATTCAGTACTTC
TRBV9	TRBJ2-2	TRBD1	.	17	CASSTPGQGANTGELFF	TGTGCCAGCAGCACCCCGGGACAGGGGGCAAATACCGGGGAGCTGTTTTTT
TRBV4-2	TRBJ1-6	.	.	15	CASSPGGGGYSPLHF	TGTGCCAGCAGCCCCGGGGGGGGTGGATATTCACCCCTCCACTTT
TRBV2	TRBJ1-2	TRBD1	.	14	CASSELGQGRVESF	TGTGCCAGCAGTGAATTGGGACAGGGGCGAGTCGAATCGTTC
TRBV3-1/TRBV3-2	TRBJ2-5	TRBD2	.	17	CASSPGTSGSLQETQYF	TGTGCCAGCAGCCCCGGGACTAGCGGGAGCCTCCAAGAGACCCAGTACTTC
TRBV29-1	TRBJ1-1	.	.	9	CSVPGEAFF	TGCAGCGTTCCGGGTGAAGCTTTCTTT
TRBV3-1/TRBV3-2	TRBJ2-7	.	.	14	CASSQPNAQDEQYF	TGTGCCAGCAGCCAACCTAACGCACAGGATGAGCAGTACTTC
TRBV5-1	TRBJ1-1	.	.	14	CASSLALGNTEAFF	TGCGCCAGCAGCTTGGCCCTAGGAAACACTGAAGCTTTCTTT
TRBV6-5	TRBJ1-1	.	.	13	CASSSTTNTEAFF	TGTGCCAGCAGTTCGACTACGAACACTGAAGCTTTCTTT
TRBV19	TRBJ2-3	TRBD1	.	13	CASSINRGDTQYF	TGTGCCAGTAGTATCAACAGGGGAGATACGCAGTATTTT
TRBV7-2	TRBJ2-4	.	.	16	CASSSGAGGAQNIQYF	TGTGCCAGCAGCTCAGGGGCCGGGGGCGCCCAAAACATTCAGTACTTC
TRBV6-1	TRBJ1-3	.	.	15	CASSEGGFSGNTIYF	TGTGCCAGCAGTGAGGGTGGCTTCTCTGGAAACACCATATATTTT
TRBV3-1/TRBV3-2	TRBJ1-2	TRBD1	once	14	CASNQDRGEYGYTF	TGTGCCAGCAACCAGGACAGGGGCGAGTATGGCTACACCTTC
TRBV19	TRBJ2-1	.	.	11	CASSTSYEQFF	TGTGCCAGTAGTACCTCGTATGAGCAGTTCTTC
TRBV11-2	TRBJ2-1	TRBD2	.	16	CASSFRLGLAGNEQFF	TGTGCCAGCAGCTTTAGGCTTGGACTAGCGGGAAATGAGCAGTTCTTC
TRBV5-8	TRBJ1-4	TRBD1	.	14	CASSPGTGHEKLFF	TGTGCCAGCAGCCCCGGGACAGGGCATGAAAAACTGTTTTTT
TRBV11-3	TRBJ2-3	.	.	16	CASSLAGTLPTDTQYF	TGTGCCAGCAGCTTAGCCGGGACCTTACCCACAGATACGCAGTATTTT
TRBV5-6	TRBJ2-5	TRBD1	once	13	CASSPTGQETQYF	TGTGCCAGCAGCCCGACAGGGCAAGAGACCCAGTACTTC
TRBV19	TRBJ1-3	.	.	13	CASSRGNGNTIYF	TGTGCCAGTAGCAGGGGTAATGGAAACACCATATATTTT
TRBV14	TRBJ2-7	.	.	15	CASSLLQGGIYEQYF	TGTGCCAGCAGCCTCCTACAGGGGGGGATCTACGAGCAGTACTTC
TRBV7-6	TRBJ1-5	.	.	16	CASSLGPRTINQPQHF	TGTGCCAGCAGCTTAGGACCCAGGACGATCAATCAGCCCCAGCATTTT
TRBV5-6	TRBJ1-2	TRBD1	.	15	CASSSTGGFNYGYTF	TGTGCCAGCAGCTCGACAGGGGGCTTTAACTATGGCTACACCTTC
TRBV5-6	TRBJ2-7	.	.	12	CASSLRSYEQYF	TGTGCCAGCAGCTTGAGGTCCTACGAGCAGTACTTC
TRBV19	TRBJ2-5	TRBD2	.	16	CASSMVAGGIEETQYF	TGTGCCAGTAGTATGGTAGCGGGAGGGATAGAAGAGACCCAGTACTTC
TRBV19	TRBJ2-3	.	.	12	CATNSPGDTQYF	TGTGCCACGAACTCCCCGGGAGATACGCAGTATTTT
TRBV30	TRBJ1-2	.	.	15	CAWSVAGPGNYGYTF	TGTGCCTGGAGTGTGGCGGGCCCGGGTAACTATGGCTACACCTTC
TRBV19	TRBJ2-5	.	.	14	CASSTTATQETQYF	TGTGCCAGTAGTACCACAGCGACGCAAGAGACCCAGTACTTC
TRBV28	TRBJ1-1	TRBD1	.	14	CASSFDRGHTEAFF	TGTGCCAGCAGCTTCGACAGGGGGCACACTGAAGCTTTCTTT
TRBV7-2	TRBJ2-7	TRBD1	.	15	CASSPRQGADYEQYF	TGTGCCAGCAGCCCTAGACAGGGGGCGGACTACGAGCAGTACTTC
TRBV9	TRBJ2-1	TRBD2	.	15	CASSVVASGYNEQFF	TGTGCCAGCAGCGTAGTGGCTAGCGGATACAATGAGCAGTTCTTC
TRBV7-8	TRBJ2-1	.	few	15	CASSPAGQKNNEQFF	TGTGCCAGCAGCCCAGCGGGACAGAAAAACAATGAGCAGTTCTTC
TRBV11-1	TRBJ1-3	.	.	15	CASSTPGSPGNTIYF	TGTGCCAGCAGCACCCCAGGGTCTCCTGGAAACACCATATATTTT
TRBV4-3	TRBJ1-4	.	.	15	CASSQDWAEHEKLFF	TGCGCCAGCAGCCAAGATTGGGCGGAGCATGAAAAACTGTTTTTT
TRBV15	TRBJ2-3	.	.	13	CATSREQGDTQYF	TGTGCCACCAGCAGGGAACAGGGAGATACGCAGTATTTT
TRBV30	TRBJ2-2	.	.	16	CAWITSVVPNTGELFF	TGTGCCTGGATCACATCAGTGGTGCCAAACACCGGGGAGCTGTTTTTT
TRBV19	TRBJ2-7	TRBD1	.	14	CASSMDRTPYEQYF	TGTGCCAGTAGTATGGACAGGACACCTTACGAGCAGTACTTC
TRBV10-3	TRBJ2-1	.	.	16	CAISENRVSSYNEQFF	TGTGCCATCAGTGAGAACAGGGTATCATCCTACAATGAGCAGTTCTTC
TRBV30	TRBJ1-6	TRBD1	few	16	CATGQGGGSYNSPLHF	TGTGCCACCGGACAGGGCGGGGGCTCCTATAATTCACCCCTCCACTTT
TRBV7-2	TRBJ2-5	TRBD2	.	13	CASNRGGKETQYF	TGTGCCAGCAACCGGGGGGGGAAGGAGACCCAGTACTTC
TRBV7-2	TRBJ1-5	TRBD1	.	15	CASSFGDRLHQPQHF	TGTGCCAGCAGCTTTGGGGACAGGTTGCATCAGCCCCAGCATTTT
TRBV5-1	TRBJ1-2	.	.	15	CASRLTRGPNYGYTF	TGCGCCAGCAGACTGACCCGGGGGCCCAACTATGGCTACACCTTC
TRBV9	TRBJ1-2	.	.	12	CASSGSSHGYTF	TGTGCCAGCAGCGGATCCAGTCATGGCTACACCTTC
TRBV9	TRBJ2-1	TRBD2	.	16	CASSPTGLAVYNEQFF	TGTGCCAGCAGCCCCACTGGGCTAGCGGTCTACAATGAGCAGTTCTTC
TRBV14	TRBJ1-2	.	once	14	CASSHLPGGYGYTF	TGTGCCAGCAGCCACCTGCCCGGGGGCTATGGCTACACCTTC
TRBV7-3	TRBJ1-1	.	.	14	CASSLTGPNTEAFF	TGTGCCAGCAGCTTAACAGGGCCAAACACTGAAGCTTTCTTT
TRBV9	TRBJ2-1	TRBD2	once	13	CASSAGGGPAPFF	TGTGCCAGCAGCGCGGGGGGGGGACCCGCGCCGTTCTTC
TRBV7-2	TRBJ2-1	TRBD2	.	15	CASSLGGIAGTRQFF	TGTGCCAGCAGCTTAGGAGGTATAGCGGGGACTAGGCAGTTCTTC
TRBV12-3/TRBV12-4	TRBJ2-7	.	.	13	CATLDRNSYEQYF	TGTGCCACCCTCGACAGGAACTCCTACGAGCAGTACTTC
TRBV7-6	TRBJ2-7	TRBD2	.	16	CASSLAPASGIYEQYF	TGTGCCAGCAGCTTAGCGCCGGCTAGCGGGATCTACGAGCAGTACTTC